Listed here is a single T cell receptor beta chain. Its matching antigen is unknown. Of the isolated RNA, all was reverse transcribed, and so the sequenced material was expressed TCRB transcripts. Sequencing was performed with immunoSEQ multiplex PCR; in TCRdb, only in-frame clones are kept and a portion is missing. Of around 160,000 clones in the sample, more than 60% are singletons; the top ten hold about 0.081%. The sample originates from a study of beta chain features in type 1 diabetes. Findings and caveats of the study: People with Type 1 diabetes carried modestly yet significantly shorter TCRB CDR3s in all four CD4+ subsets. Researchers caution that PCR might favor shorter templates, equally among patients and controls.

The sequencing sample was made of naive CD4+ T cells from blood. The sequence came from a man aged 30 to 39 with type 1 diabetes.

CDR3 sequence reads: CASSLEGLEQFF. The CDR3 DNA reads as TGTGCCAGCAGCTTAGAGGGACTTGAGCAGTTCTTC. The rearrangement uses TRBV7-9 and TRBJ2-1; maybe TRBD2 (6 bases). The CDR3 runs 12 residues. Per germline, CDR1 SEHNR and CDR2 FQNEAQ (reference sequence). V was pared by 1 base and J by 9 bases, with 7 bases between.